The 6 T cell receptor beta chains given below trace back to one sample, sequenced in a study of OX40 agonist ivuxolimab in advanced cancers. Assay used: immunoSEQ multiplex PCR; TCRdb lists only in-frame clones, some missing. Here the sample spans around 65,000 clones, 80% to 95% being singletons. Sequences were derived from CD4+ or CD8+ T cells sorted from blood, sampled in a trial of the OX40 agonist ivuxolimab. The receptors shown here come from an adult with an advanced solid tumor such as melanoma, head and neck, liver or kidney cancer.

This chain connects TRBV4-1 to TRBJ1-3, with D tentatively TRBD1 (6 bases). V dropped 4 bases and J dropped 1 base, with 14 bases sitting between them. The CDR3 is made up of 16 amino acids. Germline V gene data show CDR1 as MGHRA and CDR2 as YSYEKL. CDR3 DNA sequence: TGCGCCAGCAGCCTTGGGGGCGGCAGTTCTGGAAACACCATATATTTT. This encodes CASSLGGGSSGNTIYF.

The V gene is TRBV7-9, the J gene TRBJ2-7; the D is unclear. Germline CDR1 is SEHNR and CDR2 is FQNEAQ (reference sequence). V lost 5 bases and J lost 3, with 5 bases in between. The CDR3 contains 11 residues. CDR3: CASSPGYEQYF. The CDR3 DNA sequence: TGTGCCAGCAGCCCCGGCTACGAGCAGTACTTC.

The chain recombines TRBV7-9 with TRBJ2-5; perhaps TRBD2 as D (5 bases). Trimming cost V 3 bases and J 5 bases, with 10 bases left between them. CDR1 and CDR2 from the germline V gene are SEHNR and FQNEAQ (reference sequence). CDR3 length equals 13 residues. The CDR3 nucleotides are TGTGCCAGCAGCTTCCCGGGGAACGAGACCCAGTACTTC. As protein: CASSFPGNETQYF.

The chain links TRBV6-5 to TRBJ2-1, with TRBD2 matching over 7 bases. Trimming at V came to 0 bases and at J to 2 bases, leaving 4 bases not matched to a gene. The germline gives CDR1 MNHEY, CDR2 SVGAGI. The CDR3 has 16 residues. CDR3 sequence reads: CASSYSPAGAYNEQFF. The CDR3 nucleotides are TGTGCCAGCAGTTACTCTCCCGCGGGGGCCTACAATGAGCAGTTCTTC.

This clone was recorded a few times. The V and J genes are TRBV4-1 and TRBJ1-1; no clear D gene. The CDR3 has 15 residues. Germline V CDR1 and CDR2: MGHRA, YSYEKL. Trimming removed 1 base from V and 1 base from J, with 10 bases in between. CDR3 sequence reads: CASSQGSLQNTEAFF. The CDR3 region has the DNA TGCGCCAGCAGCCAAGGATCTTTACAGAACACTGAAGCTTTCTTT.

CDR3 region: CATSRRAWTGGKNNEQFF. The CDR3 nucleotides are TGTGCCACCAGCAGGAGGGCATGGACAGGGGGCAAGAATAATGAGCAGTTCTTC. The chain couples TRBV15 to TRBJ2-1; 11 bases line up with TRBD1. Germline trimming cut 3 bases from V and 7 bases from J; bases unmatched to any gene: 14. Germline CDR1 and CDR2: LNHNV and YYDKDF (reference sequence). This CDR3 spans 18 amino acids.